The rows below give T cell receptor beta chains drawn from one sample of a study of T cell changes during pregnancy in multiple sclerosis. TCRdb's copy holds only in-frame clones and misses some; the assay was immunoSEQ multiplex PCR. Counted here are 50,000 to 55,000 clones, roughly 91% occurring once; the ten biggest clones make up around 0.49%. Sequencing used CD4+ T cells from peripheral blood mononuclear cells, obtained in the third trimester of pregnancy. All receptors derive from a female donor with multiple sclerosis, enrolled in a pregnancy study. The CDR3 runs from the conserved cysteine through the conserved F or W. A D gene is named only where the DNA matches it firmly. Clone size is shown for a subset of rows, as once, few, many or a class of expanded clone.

CSSGQGLREAFF,TGCAGCTCGGGACAGGGTTTACGTGAAGCTTTCTTT,TRBJ1-1,TRBV29-1,-,TRBD1
CASSLQIRGGLGAYEQYF,TGTGCCAGCAGCTTACAAATTAGGGGGGGGTTGGGGGCCTACGAGCAGTACTTC,TRBJ2-7,TRBV11-2,-,-
CASSLQRQGTQYF,TGTGCCAGCAGCTTACAAAGACAGGGTACGCAGTATTTT,TRBJ2-3,TRBV5-6,once,TRBD1
CASSAGQGAPKETQYF,TGTGCCAGCAGTGCCGGACAGGGGGCACCGAAAGAGACCCAGTACTTC,TRBJ2-5,TRBV25-1,-,TRBD1
CASSEALGGAELFF,TGTGCCAGCAGTGAAGCGCTTGGAGGGGCAGAACTGTTTTTT,TRBJ1-4,TRBV2,-,-
CASSEEGLGGTEAFF,TGTGCCAGCAGTGAAGAGGGACTAGGGGGGACCGAAGCTTTCTTT,TRBJ1-1,TRBV2,once,-
CSAGQGGEQYF,TGCAGTGCTGGCCAGGGAGGCGAGCAGTACTTC,TRBJ2-7,TRBV20-1,once,-
CAWKQGNYGYTF,TGTGCCTGGAAGCAGGGAAACTATGGCTACACCTTC,TRBJ1-2,TRBV30,-,-
CASSLKATGPHTEAFF,TGTGCCAGCAGCTTAAAGGCGACAGGGCCTCACACTGAAGCTTTCTTT,TRBJ1-1,TRBV7-9,-,TRBD1
CASSGTGTGTQETQYF,TGCGCCAGCAGCGGAACCGGGACAGGGACACAAGAGACCCAGTACTTC,TRBJ2-5,TRBV5-1,-,TRBD1
CASSVGQGESLSTGELFF,TGTGCCAGCAGCGTCGGACAGGGGGAGTCATTAAGCACCGGGGAGCTGTTTTTT,TRBJ2-2,TRBV4-2,-,TRBD1
CASSPGAEAFF,TGTGCCAGCTCACCAGGGGCCGAAGCTTTCTTT,TRBJ1-1,TRBV18,once,-